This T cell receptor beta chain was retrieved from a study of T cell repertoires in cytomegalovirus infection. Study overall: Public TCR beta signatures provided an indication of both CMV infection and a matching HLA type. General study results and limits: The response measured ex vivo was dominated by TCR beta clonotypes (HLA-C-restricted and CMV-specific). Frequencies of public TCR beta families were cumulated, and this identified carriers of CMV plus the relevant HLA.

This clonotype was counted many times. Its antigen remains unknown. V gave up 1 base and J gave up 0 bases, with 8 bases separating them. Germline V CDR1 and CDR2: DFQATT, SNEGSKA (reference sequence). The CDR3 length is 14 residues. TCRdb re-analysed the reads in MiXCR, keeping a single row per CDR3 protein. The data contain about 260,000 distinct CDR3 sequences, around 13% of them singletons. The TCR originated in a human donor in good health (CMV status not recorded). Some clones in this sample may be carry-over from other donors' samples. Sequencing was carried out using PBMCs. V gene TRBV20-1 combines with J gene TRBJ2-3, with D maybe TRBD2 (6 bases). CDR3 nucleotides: TGCAGTGCTAGAGCCGCGGGGAGCACAGATACGCAGTATTTT. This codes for CSARAAGSTDTQYF.